This T cell receptor (beta chain) appears in the sequencing data of a study of T cell responses to AZD1222 COVID-19 vaccine. General study findings and limits: Females outnumbered males among donors, who were mostly white British; clonal diversity was possibly underestimated. Two doses of AZD1222 preceded a rise in Spike-specific TCR breadth and depth. CD4 TCRs covered the whole spike, strongest at regions 160-218 and 743-854.

Notes on this clone: Its antigen remains unknown.

Libraries were prepared by immunoSEQ multiplex PCR; TCRdb keeps only in-frame clonotypes and omits some of them. The sample shows approximately 60,000 clones, approximately 83% of them seen only once. This sequence originates from an adult in good health. Sample: peripheral blood, taken on day 0 of AZD1222 vaccination.

CDR3 protein: CASSGTSGFYEQYF. CDR3 DNA: TGTGCCAGCAGCGGGACTAGCGGTTTCTACGAGCAGTACTTC. The chain is built from TRBV7-8 and TRBJ2-7, with TRBD2 identical over 11 bases. The CDR3 runs to 14 residues. Trimming cost V 5 bases and J 3 bases; bases outside gene matches: 3. Per the germline V gene, CDR1 is SGHVS and CDR2 is FQNEAQ.